This T cell receptor beta chain originates from a study of T cells after yellow fever vaccination. This CDR3 has 15 residues. J lost 1 base, V lost 6 bases, and 7 bases had no gene match. Germline assignment: CDR1 MNHNS and CDR2 SASEGT. This clonotype was found many times. Its antigen is not known. Study-wide results and limits: Among primary-vaccination clones, most reappeared after the booster, at approximately 96% for CD4 and around 91% for CD8. Highly abundant clonotypes carried over from the bulk population could end up in FACS-sorted repertoires as contaminants. On re-exposure, the response was weaker but peaked faster, at day 5 versus 15.

Template-switching 5'RACE yielded the TCR cDNA; a universal primer site and UMIs were added in the process. Each CDR3 protein is one row after TCRdb ran MiXCR on the 5' RACE reads. The sample carries more than 95,000 distinct CDR3 sequences, about 7.8% recorded once. Source: CD4+ T cells sorted from PBMCs, taken more than 35 days after the first yellow fever vaccination. The source is a man aged 18-30 years who received the YFV17D yellow fever vaccine. This chain uses TRBV6-1 with TRBJ2-3; TRBD1 matches at 7 bases. CDR3 coding DNA: TGTGCCAGCAGCCAAGGACAGGCCCGCACAGATACGCAGTATTTT. Amino acid sequence: CASSQGQARTDTQYF.